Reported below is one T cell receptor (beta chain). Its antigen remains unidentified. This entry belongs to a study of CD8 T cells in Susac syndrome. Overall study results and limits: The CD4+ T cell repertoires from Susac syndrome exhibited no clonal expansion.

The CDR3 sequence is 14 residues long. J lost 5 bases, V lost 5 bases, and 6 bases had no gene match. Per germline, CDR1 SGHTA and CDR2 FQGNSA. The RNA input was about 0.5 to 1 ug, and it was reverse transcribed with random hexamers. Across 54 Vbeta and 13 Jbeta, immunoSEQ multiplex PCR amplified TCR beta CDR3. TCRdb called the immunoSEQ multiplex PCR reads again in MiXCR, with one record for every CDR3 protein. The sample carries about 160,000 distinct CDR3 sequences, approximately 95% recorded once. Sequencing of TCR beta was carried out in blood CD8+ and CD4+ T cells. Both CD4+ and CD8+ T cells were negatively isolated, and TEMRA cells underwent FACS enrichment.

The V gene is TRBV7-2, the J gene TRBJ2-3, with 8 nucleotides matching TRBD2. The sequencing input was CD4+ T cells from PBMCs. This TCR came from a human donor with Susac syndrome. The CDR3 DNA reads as TGTGCCAGCAGCGCTAGCGGGCCCGTAGATACGCAGTATTTT. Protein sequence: CASSASGPVDTQYF.